Following are 20 T cell receptor beta chains from one sample sequenced in a study of blood T cells in healthy people across ages. A sample-barcoded 5' primer and a J-beta primer mix were used in a second PCR of about 7 to 12 cycles. Via MiXCR, TCRdb re-called the 5' RACE reads, giving one row per CDR3 protein. This table holds some 700,000 distinct CDR3 sequences, roughly 47% found once. The sequenced material came from blood. The receptor set was obtained from a woman aged 55-75 years in good health.

This clonotype was detected once. This chain uses TRBV7-2 with TRBJ2-1, with 14 bases that match TRBD2. Unmatched junction bases numbered 6, after V lost 6 bases and J lost 5 bases. Germline CDR1 reads SGHTA; CDR2 reads FQGNSA. The CDR3 length is 16 residues. The CDR3 DNA reads as TGTGCCAGCAGGGGGGGACTAGCGGGGGTCCACAATGAGCAGTTCTTC. It codes for CASRGGLAGVHNEQFF. Full variable domain (remainder filled in from reference TRBV7-2 and TRBJ2-1): GAGVSQSPSNKVTEKGKDVELRCDPISGHTALYWYRQSLGQGLEFLIYFQGNSAPDKSGLPSDRFSAERTGGSVSTLTIQRTQQEDSAVYLCASRGGLAGVHNEQFFGPGTRLTVL.

The rearrangement links TRBV24-1 to TRBJ2-1; 8 bases are a match to TRBD2. Germline CDR1 and CDR2: KGHDR and SFDVKD. The trim removed 4 bases at V and 8 bases at J, leaving 3 bases unmatched. The CDR3 is made up of 13 amino acids. CDR3 DNA: TGTGCCACCAGTGAATCGGGGGGGCATGAGCAGTTCTTC. It yields the protein CATSESGGHEQFF.

The rearrangement joins TRBV25-1 to TRBJ2-1; TRBD2 matches 14 bases. The CDR3 loop spans 18 amino acids. Unmatched junction bases numbered 11, after V lost 3 bases and J lost 7 bases. Germline loops: CDR1 MGHDK, CDR2 SYGVNS. The chain's CDR3 is CASSDPGLAGGLGNEQFF. The CDR3 bases are TGTGCCAGCAGTGATCCCGGACTAGCGGGAGGTCTCGGGAATGAGCAGTTCTTC.

The chain carries TRBV6-2 or TRBV6-3 and TRBJ2-7; 9 bases line up with TRBD2. The V gene end was trimmed by 6 bases and the J gene end by 5 bases; junction bases not matched to a gene: 5. The germline V gene encodes CDR1 MNHEY and CDR2 SVGEGT. CDR3 length: 13 amino acids. CDR3 amino acids: CASSERGADEQYF. The CDR3 bases are TGTGCCAGCAGCGAGCGGGGGGCTGACGAGCAGTACTTC.

The CDR3 nucleotides are TGTGCCAGCCCACTCCCCCCCGGGACAGGGCGAAACATTCAGTACTTC. Protein sequence: CASPLPPGTGRNIQYF. The chain has TRBV18 and TRBJ2-4; 9 positions match TRBD1. The CDR3 length is 16 residues. Germline trimming cut 8 bases from V and 6 bases from J; bases unmatched to any gene: 14. The germline V gene has CDR1 KGHSH and CDR2 LQKENI.

This clonotype occurred a few times. The DNA for the CDR3 is TGCGCCAGCAGTCCCAGGGCAGCCGTCACGATCAGGGGCCGCGGCAATGGCTACACCTTC. This gives the protein CASSPRAAVTIRGRGNGYTF. The V and J genes are TRBV10-2 and TRBJ1-2; D possibly corresponds to TRBD1 (6 bases). This CDR3 spans 20 amino acids. V lost 5 bases to trimming and J lost 6 bases, with 34 bases between them. Germline V gene sequence: CDR1 WSHSY, CDR2 SAAADI.

This clonotype occurred many times. The chain combines TRBV5-1 with TRBJ2-1; D is possibly TRBD1 (6 bases). The CDR3 loop spans 16 amino acids. In germline, CDR1 is SGHRS, CDR2 YFSETQ. V was clipped by 4 bases and J by 1 base, with 15 bases between them. CDR3 DNA: TGCGCCAGCAGCCTCAACAGGGTTGGGTCCTACAATGAGCAGTTCTTC. It is translated as CASSLNRVGSYNEQFF.

The chain carries TRBV19 and TRBJ2-1; 7 bases are a match to TRBD1. Losses at the gene ends were 5 bases for V and 9 bases for J; bases not matched to a gene: 4. Looked up from germline, CDR1 is LNHDA and CDR2 is SQIVND (reference sequence). The CDR3 is 12 amino acids. The CDR3 coding sequence is TGTGCCAGTAGTTCAGGGGGTTTTGAGCAGTTCTTC. As protein: CASSSGGFEQFF.

As concerns this clonotype: A much larger clone is a single base away; this may be a read error. The J gene is TRBJ2-5, the V gene TRBV6-2 or TRBV6-3; perhaps TRBD2 as D (6 bases). CDR1 and CDR2 (germline): MNHEY, SVGEGT. Trimming removed 6 bases at V and 5 bases at J, with 10 bases between. The CDR3 consists of 12 residues. This chain's CDR3 is CASRPGEETQYF. In DNA form, the CDR3 reads TGTGCCAGCAGGCCGGGAGAGGAGACCCAGTACTTC.

This chain uses TRBV12-3 or TRBV12-4 with TRBJ2-1; tentative D call: TRBD2 (6 bases). Trimming pared 5 bases from V and 8 bases from J, leaving 19 bases between. The CDR3 totals 15 residues. DNA for the CDR3: TGTGCCAGCAGTCCCCACTCGACTAGTGATCATGAGCAGTTCTTC. As protein: CASSPHSTSDHEQFF.

The V gene is TRBV6-5, the J gene TRBJ1-4; tentative D call: TRBD1 (5 bases). V lost 6 bases and J lost 8, with 16 bases in between. The CDR3 is 14 residues long. The germline V gene has CDR1 MNHEY and CDR2 SVGAGI. In DNA, the CDR3 is TGTGCCAGCAGCCAAACAGGCTTTGGAGAAAAACTGTTTTTT. Encoded protein: CASSQTGFGEKLFF.

The V gene is TRBV29-1, the J gene TRBJ2-1; no definite D call. Per germline, CDR1 SQVTM and CDR2 ANQGSEA. The CDR3 totals 15 residues. V lost 6 bases, J lost 0 bases, and 15 bases lay in between. Here the CDR3 reads CSVLILGASYNEQFF. The DNA for the CDR3 is TGCAGCGTGCTTATCTTGGGCGCCTCCTACAATGAGCAGTTCTTC.

This clonotype was seen a handful of times. The V and J genes are TRBV7-3 and TRBJ2-1; D is tentatively TRBD1 or TRBD2 (5 bases each). Germline V gives CDR1 SGHTA, CDR2 FQGTGA. The CDR3 sequence is 15 residues long. V lost 4 bases to trimming and J lost 6 bases, with 16 bases between them. CDR3 protein: CASSSTGPQPNEQFF. The CDR3 DNA sequence: TGTGCCAGCAGCTCCACGGGACCTCAACCCAATGAGCAGTTCTTC.

This clonotype was picked up a small number of times. V gene TRBV7-9 combines with J gene TRBJ2-1, with 7 nucleotides matching TRBD2. The CDR3 contains 15 residues. V was pared by 7 bases and J by 8 bases, with 14 bases of the junction left unmatched. Per germline, CDR1 SEHNR and CDR2 FQNEAQ (reference sequence). The CDR3 DNA follows: TGTGCCAGCACCAAAGCGGGGAGTAATGTGCATGAGCAGTTCTTC. Translating gives CASTKAGSNVHEQFF.

V and J are TRBV20-1 and TRBJ2-5, with 7 bases matching TRBD2. Germline CDR1 is DFQATT and CDR2 is SNEGSKA (reference sequence). The CDR3 totals 12 residues. V gave up 6 bases and J gave up 11 bases; unmatched junction bases: 12. CDR3 sequence: CSAGPGGNEQYF. CDR3 DNA sequence: TGCAGTGCAGGCCCCGGGGGGAATGAGCAGTACTTC.

The V gene is TRBV3-1, the J gene TRBJ2-7; tentative D call: TRBD2 (6 bases). CDR3 length: 15 amino acids. CDR1 LGHDT and CDR2 YNNKEL come from the germline V gene (reference sequence). V lost 0 bases, J lost 4 bases, and 13 bases lay in between. As DNA, the CDR3 is TGTGCCAGCAGCCAAGATTTTTCGGGGGTTTACGAGCAGTACTTC. Its protein product is CASSQDFSGVYEQYF.

In this sample, this clonotype turned up a few times. V is TRBV5-5 and J is TRBJ1-1; 9 nucleotides agree with TRBD1. This CDR3 has 15 amino acids. J lost 5 bases, V lost 5 bases, and 10 bases had no gene match. CDR1 is SGHKS and CDR2 is YYEKEE in the germline V gene (reference sequence). This CDR3 reads CASRLDRGGWTEAFF. In DNA form, the CDR3 reads TGTGCCAGCAGGCTGGACAGGGGAGGATGGACTGAAGCTTTCTTT.

This clonotype was detected a few times. J is TRBJ1-2 and V is TRBV10-3, with TRBD1 identical over 9 bases. V shed 5 bases, J shed 8 bases, and the junction held 9 bases outside the gene matches. Per germline, CDR1 ENHRY and CDR2 SYGVKD. The CDR3 is 14 residues long. CDR3 nucleotides: TGTGCCATCAGTTCCGGACAGGGGCGCGACGGCTACACCTTC. Protein: CAISSGQGRDGYTF.

This sequence joins TRBV18 and TRBJ2-4, with 7 nucleotides matching TRBD1. The germline gives CDR1 KGHSH, CDR2 LQKENI. The CDR3 runs 12 residues. V was clipped by 6 bases and J by 5 bases; unmatched bases: 1. The CDR3 sequence: CASSGTENIQYF. The CDR3 DNA follows: TGTGCCAGCTCCGGGACAGAAAACATTCAGTACTTC.

V is TRBV27 and J is TRBJ1-2, with D hard to call. Germline V lookup: CDR1 MNHEY, CDR2 SMNVEV (reference sequence). The CDR3 covers 14 residues. Between the trimmed V and J ends, which lost 6 bases and 10 bases, there was a span of 21 bases. The CDR3 spells CASRPEGAITVYTF. CDR3 nucleotides: TGTGCCAGCAGACCCGAGGGTGCAATAACGGTCTACACCTTC.